The entry below gives a single T cell receptor beta chain sequence along with its context. Its specificity is not known. Germline CDR1 KGHSH, CDR2 LQKENI. Trimming at V came to 4 bases and at J to 5 bases, leaving 11 bases not matched to a gene. The CDR3 has 15 residues. This entry is derived from a study of OX40 agonist ivuxolimab in advanced cancers. In the study overall: Dose-escalation subjects each had hepatocellular carcinoma, melanoma, renal cell or head and neck cancer. Prior anti-PD-1, anti-PD-L1 or anti-CTLA-4 therapy was allowed; roughly 40% had some. Two patients with cutaneous melanoma and one with hepatocellular carcinoma, three in total, showed partial responses.

Study results and limitations: Relative to CD4+, CD8+ T cells held more expanded clones on average.

Assay: immunoSEQ multiplex PCR; the TCRdb copy retains only in-frame clones and omits some. The sample records under 35,000 clones, more than 70% being singletons. The receptor's source is an adult with an advanced solid tumor such as melanoma, head and neck, liver or kidney cancer. The chain couples TRBV18 to TRBJ2-7, with 7 bases lining up with TRBD1. Sequenced here: CD4+ or CD8+ T cells sorted from blood, sampled in a trial of the OX40 agonist ivuxolimab. This CDR3 reads CASSLTENRGNEQYF. In nucleotides, the CDR3 is TGTGCCAGCTCACTGACGGAAAACAGGGGAAACGAGCAGTACTTC.